This TCR beta chain stems from a study of T cells in Graves' hyperthyroidism and ophthalmopathy. The sample holds a few counts of this clonotype. From germline, CDR1 is MNHNY and CDR2 SVGAGI (reference sequence). V was trimmed by 1 base and J by 0 bases, leaving 7 bases between them. CDR3 length: 14 amino acids. Researchers amplified the TCR beta CDR3 regions from RNA transcripts. HTBI primers were the set used in a first-round RT-PCR of the TCR CDR3. TCRdb reanalysed the multiplex PCR reads using MiXCR and keeps one entry per CDR3 protein. This table has roughly 500,000 distinct CDR3 sequences, 40% to 50% appearing once.

The chain recombines TRBV6-6 with TRBJ2-7, with D possibly being TRBD1 (6 bases). Sequences were obtained from peripheral blood or thyroid tissue (not recorded which). This TCR was sampled from an adult woman with Graves' disease, either hyperthyroidism or ophthalmopathy (not recorded which). DNA for the CDR3: TGTGCCAGCAGTTACTTGGACAGCTCCTACGAGCAGTACTTC. Amino acid sequence: CASSYLDSSYEQYF.